This entry lists 3 T cell receptor beta chains sequenced from one sample in a study of OX40 agonist ivuxolimab in advanced cancers. Here immunoSEQ multiplex PCR was the method, and the copy in TCRdb shows in-frame clones only, minus some. In the table there are about 49,000 clones, 85% of which are singletons. Sequencing was performed on CD4+ or CD8+ T cells sorted from blood, taken in a trial of the OX40 agonist ivuxolimab. These receptors originate from an adult with an advanced solid tumor such as melanoma, head and neck, liver or kidney cancer.

The rearrangement joins TRBV27 to TRBJ2-7, with 12 bases lining up with TRBD2. The CDR3 runs 15 residues. J gave up 2 bases and V 4 bases, and 3 bases lay outside the gene matches. CDR1 and CDR2 (germline): MNHEY, SMNVEV (reference sequence). CDR3 residues: CASSSGLAGTYEQYF. For the CDR3, the DNA is TGTGCCAGCAGTTCCGGACTAGCGGGGACCTACGAGCAGTACTTC.

The V and J genes are TRBV29-1 and TRBJ2-2; 9 bases are a match to TRBD1. The J segment lost 6 bases and the V segment lost 6 bases, leaving 8 bases of the junction unmatched. This CDR3 has 14 residues. Germline V CDR1 and CDR2: SQVTM, ANQGSEA. CDR3 region: CSVGTGIVPGELFF. In DNA form, the CDR3 reads TGCAGCGTGGGGACAGGGATTGTTCCCGGGGAGCTGTTTTTT.

V and J are TRBV19 and TRBJ2-1; D is uncertain. Trimming stripped 8 bases from V and 4 bases from J, with 18 bases between. The CDR3 covers 15 residues. The germline V gene encodes CDR1 LNHDA and CDR2 SQIVND (reference sequence). This chain's CDR3 is CASASLGYVYNEQFF. The CDR3 DNA reads as TGTGCCAGTGCCAGTTTGGGGTATGTTTACAATGAGCAGTTCTTC.